These 22 T cell receptor beta chains share one sample of origin, sequenced in a study of radiotherapy plus CTLA-4 blockade in lung cancer. Using immunoSEQ multiplex PCR, the repertoire was profiled, and TCRdb retains in-frame clones only, with some absent. The repertoire holds around 100,000 clones, with around 79% as singletons. This sample comprised peripheral blood, obtained from a patient treated with radiotherapy plus ipilimumab. The receptors come from a human donor with non-small cell lung cancer who had a partial response to radiotherapy plus ipilimumab. Some clones in this sample may be carry-over from other donors' samples.

This chain uses TRBV6-1 with TRBJ2-1, with D possibly TRBD1 on 5 matching bases. CDR3 length equals 12 residues. Germline CDR1 and CDR2: MNHNS and SASEGT. V was cut by 7 bases and J by 6 bases, with 10 bases left in between. As DNA, the CDR3 is TGTGCCAGCATAGGGGTCACCAATGAGCAGTTCTTC. Translated, it gives CASIGVTNEQFF.

This chain uses TRBV5-1 with TRBJ2-7, with a weak D call TRBD2 (5 bases). The CDR3 has 14 residues. The V gene lost 4 bases and the J gene lost 4 bases, with 15 bases spanning the gap. Germline V gene lookup returns CDR1 SGHRS and CDR2 YFSETQ. DNA of the CDR3: TGCGCCAGCAGCCAAACCGCGGACTCTTACGAGCAGTACTTC. Translation: CASSQTADSYEQYF. The whole variable domain, filled in from reference TRBV5-1 and TRBJ2-7, reads KAGVTQTPRYLIKTRGQQVTLSCSPISGHRSVSWYQQTPGQGLQFLFEYFSETQRNKGNFPGRFSGRQFSNSRSEMNVSTLELGDSALYLCASSQTADSYEQYFGPGTRLTVT.

There are a few counts of this clone. The genes are TRBV11-1 and TRBJ2-1, with D unresolved. Trimming took off 1 base at V and 13 bases at J, with 8 bases between the two ends. The CDR3 has 11 amino acids. Per the germline V gene, CDR1 is SGHAT and CDR2 is FQDESV (reference sequence). The DNA of the CDR3 is TGTGCCAGCAGCTTAGACCAGTTTCAGTTCTTC. The encoded protein is CASSLDQFQFF.

The V gene is TRBV5-1, the J gene TRBJ2-3; D not resolved. V lost 0 bases, J lost 6 bases, and 8 bases lay in between. Germline V gene data show CDR1 as SGHRS and CDR2 as YFSETQ. The CDR3 covers 13 residues. CDR3 loop: CASSLGATDTQYF. Here the CDR3 DNA reads TGCGCCAGCAGCTTGGGGGCGACGGATACGCAGTATTTT.

V is TRBV29-1 and J is TRBJ1-3, with D tentatively TRBD1 (5 bases). The CDR3 is 12 residues long. V shed 4 bases and J shed 4 bases, with 8 bases lying between them. CDR1 is SQVTM, CDR2 ANQGSEA, per germline. Written as DNA, the CDR3 is TGCAGCGTTGTTCCAGGGGGAAACACCATATATTTT. Protein: CSVVPGGNTIYF.

The CDR3 region is CASSQGTGIMTGELFF. CDR3 DNA: TGCGCCAGCAGCCAAGGGACGGGGATCATGACCGGGGAGCTGTTTTTT. The chain recombines TRBV4-3 with TRBJ2-2; TRBD2 is a possible D gene (5 bases). V lost 1 base and J lost 5, with 14 bases in between. The CDR3 extends over 16 amino acids. Germline CDR1 and CDR2: LGHNA and YSLEER.

V usage is TRBV28 and J usage is TRBJ2-4; TRBD2 is a possible D gene (6 bases). The CDR3 runs 13 residues. Trimming left V 8 bases short and J 1 base short, with 9 bases between. Germline V gene data show CDR1 as MDHEN and CDR2 as SYDVKM. The CDR3 region is CASGEAAKNIQYF. CDR3 nucleotides: TGTGCCAGCGGGGAGGCTGCCAAAAACATTCAGTACTTC.

This rearrangement joins TRBV6-1 to TRBJ2-3; tentatively, D is TRBD2 (6 bases). The CDR3 consists of 15 residues. The germline V gene has CDR1 MNHNS and CDR2 SASEGT. Between the trimmed V and J ends, which lost 0 bases and 6 bases, there was a span of 13 bases. CDR3 region: CASSEAGGARDTQYF. In nucleotides, the CDR3 is TGTGCCAGCAGTGAAGCTGGCGGGGCCAGGGATACGCAGTATTTT.

The gene calls are TRBV7-2 and TRBJ1-5; D perhaps matches TRBD1 (6 bases). The length of the CDR3 is 16 residues. CDR1 is SGHTA, CDR2 FQGNSA, per germline. V lost 5 bases and J 4 bases, leaving 18 bases between the germline ends. CDR3 loop: CASSAPSLDRNQPQHF. Written as DNA, the CDR3 is TGTGCCAGCAGCGCCCCCTCCCTGGACAGAAATCAGCCCCAGCATTTT.

The V gene is TRBV9, the J gene TRBJ2-7; TRBD1 matches 9 bases. Germline CDR1 and CDR2: SGDLS and YYNGEE. The CDR3 covers 18 residues. V gave up 3 bases and J gave up 5 bases; unmatched junction bases: 18. CDR3 in DNA: TGTGCCAGCAGCGCCGACCTCTTAACCGGGACAGGGCCCCACGAGCAGTACTTC. It translates to CASSADLLTGTGPHEQYF.

The chain employs TRBV19 and TRBJ2-3; 14 bases fit TRBD2. V lost 7 bases and J lost 0; bases outside the gene matches: 9. The CDR3 spans 18 residues. Germline lookup yields CDR1 LNHDA and CDR2 SQIVND (reference sequence). Written as DNA, the CDR3 is TGTGCCAGTACGGGGACTAGCGGGGGACATCCTAGCACAGATACGCAGTATTTT. It encodes CASTGTSGGHPSTDTQYF.

This clone showed up just a few times. CDR3 nucleotides: TGTGCCAGCAGCCCTGGGGGGGGGAGAAGCACAGATACGCAGTATTTT. Its protein is CASSPGGGRSTDTQYF. The V and J genes are TRBV4-2 and TRBJ2-3; 7 positions match TRBD2. This CDR3 has 16 amino acids. Germline CDR1 LGHNA, CDR2 YNFKEQ. V dropped 4 bases and J dropped 0; count of bases not matched to a gene: 7.

This chain joins TRBV4-3 and TRBJ2-7; tentative D call: TRBD2 (6 bases). The germline CDR1 and CDR2 sequences are LGHNA and YSLEER. The CDR3 has 15 residues. V lost 1 base, J lost 7 bases, and 17 bases lay in between. The chain's CDR3 is CASSQGFDGGREQYF. The CDR3 nucleotides read TGCGCCAGCAGCCAAGGATTTGATGGGGGGAGGGAGCAGTACTTC.

The chain links TRBV10-1 to TRBJ2-3; TRBD2 agrees at 8 bases. Germline CDR1 reads WNHNN; CDR2 reads SYGVQD (reference sequence). The V and J ends lost 6 bases and 5 bases, in that order; junction bases with no gene match: 7. The CDR3 loop spans 14 amino acids. CDR3 coding DNA: TGCGCCAGCAGCGGACCCCGGGGGGGAGATACGCAGTATTTT. Amino acids: CASSGPRGGDTQYF.

This clone was detected ten times or more. The CDR3 is CASSLAKGAAWGAFF. CDR3 DNA sequence: TGTGCCAGCAGCTTAGCGAAAGGGGCGGCGTGGGGAGCTTTCTTT. The chain is built from TRBV7-2 and TRBJ1-1; D is possibly TRBD1 (5 bases). The CDR3 length is 15 residues. Germline lookup yields CDR1 SGHTA and CDR2 FQGNSA. V was pared by 0 bases and J by 10 bases, with 18 bases between.

Only one count was recorded for this clone. The J gene is TRBJ2-7, the V gene TRBV5-6, with TRBD2 matching 7 bases. The germline CDR1 and CDR2 sequences are SGHDT and YYEEEE. The J segment lost 3 bases and the V segment lost 4 bases, leaving 13 bases of the junction unmatched. CDR3 size: 16 residues. The CDR3 bases are TGTGCCAGCAGCAATCTTATGCGGGGGACTAACTACGAGCAGTACTTC. Translating it yields CASSNLMRGTNYEQYF.

CDR3 region: CASTTESDNSPLHF. Written as DNA, the CDR3 is TGTGCCAGCACAACAGAGTCGGATAATTCACCCCTCCACTTT. The chain employs TRBV6-5 and TRBJ1-6; no definite D call. Germline CDR1 is MNHEY and CDR2 is SVGAGI. The CDR3 contains 14 residues. V dropped 7 bases and J dropped 5 bases, with 12 bases sitting between them.

The CDR3 bases are TGCGCCAGCAGTGCAGGTGGGGCGGGGGCAGAGACCCAGTACTTC. Translated: CASSAGGAGAETQYF. The V gene is TRBV10-2, the J gene TRBJ2-5, with a tentative D call TRBD2 (7 bases). The V end lost 4 bases, the J end lost 4 bases, and 16 bases lay between the germline ends. The CDR3 length is 15 residues. Germline lookup yields CDR1 WSHSY and CDR2 SAAADI.

The rearrangement joins TRBV19 to TRBJ2-4; TRBD1 might be the D (6 bases). V was trimmed by 10 bases and J by 2 bases, leaving 12 bases between them. This CDR3 contains 13 residues. Germline CDR1 and CDR2: LNHDA and SQIVND (reference sequence). CDR3 sequence: CATSTGTKNIQYF. CDR3 coding DNA: TGTGCCACCTCAACAGGGACCAAAAACATTCAGTACTTC.

V is TRBV28 and J is TRBJ1-5, with TRBD1 matching over 9 bases. The CDR3 consists of 14 residues. Germline V gives CDR1 MDHEN, CDR2 SYDVKM. J lost 1 base, V lost 8 bases, and 3 bases had no gene match. CDR3 sequence: CASQQGASNQPQHF. The CDR3 nucleotides read TGTGCCAGCCAACAGGGGGCAAGCAATCAGCCCCAGCATTTT.

The genes are TRBV7-2 and TRBJ1-3; weak D call: TRBD1 (6 bases). Trimming stripped 4 bases from V and 0 bases from J, with 13 bases between. Per germline, CDR1 SGHTA and CDR2 FQGNSA. The CDR3 is made up of 16 amino acids. The CDR3 is CASSSPTGSSGNTIYF. The CDR3 coding sequence is TGTGCCAGCAGCTCCCCGACAGGAAGCTCTGGAAACACCATATATTTT.

J is TRBJ1-1 and V is TRBV19; D is undetermined. The V end lost 3 bases, the J end lost 2 bases, and 7 bases lay between the germline ends. CDR3 length equals 13 residues. Per germline, CDR1 LNHDA and CDR2 SQIVND (reference sequence). CDR3 sequence: CASSIGVNTEAFF. The CDR3 coding sequence is TGTGCCAGTAGTATCGGGGTCAACACTGAAGCTTTCTTT.